Listed here is a single T cell receptor (beta chain). Its specific antigen is unknown. No base quality information exists; no much larger clone differs at one position. TCR CDR3 regions were amplified from genomic DNA by multiplex PCR using the deep immunoSEQ assay. Extracted genomic DNA from each cell subset was spread evenly across all wells of several immunoSEQ 96-well plates, with each plate serving as a replicate. For sorted subsets, each replicate PCR was loaded with approximately 190 ng genomic DNA, equivalent to 30,000 or so T cell genomes. The purified libraries were quantified using a Qubit 3.0 fluorometer, sized with a Bioanalyzer 2100, and then quantified again using the KAPA Library Quantification kit. Every immunoSEQ 96-well plate was sequenced on a dedicated single-read 150-cycle Illumina NextSeq 550 flow cell. The published analysis was carried out like this. Because the immunoSEQ output held only junctional sequences and lacked quality scores, the filtering could not match the filtering applied to full-length reads. Sequences were annotated with PyIR, a Python wrapper for IgBLAST v1.9, using IMGT germline references to assign V/J genes and CDR3. Reads were removed for weak V/J assignments (E-value above 1e-6), missing CDR3, stop codons, out-of-frame junctions, or ambiguous translated residues. V3J clonotypes were defined by identical inferred V gene, J gene, and CDR3 amino acid sequence. Percentage overlap between repertoires was calculated by dividing the number of shared unique clonotypes by the size of the smaller repertoire. Repertoire richness was assessed with RTK rarefaction, the Chao1 estimator, and Recon v2.1 estimates of unobserved clonotypes. Generation probabilities for all TCRbeta clonotypes obtained by the gDNA method from a few donors were computed using OLGA. TCRdb limited this immuneACCESS table to in-frame rearrangements with V and J called. A share of clones is missing; checked studies link under half to unresolved V genes, and the rest is unexplained. From that table come the V and J calls and clone size; the DNA was used to work out D and trimming. This sample has 110,000 or so clones in its table, and around 71% of those were observed once. Around 24% of the sample is taken by the ten largest.

This entry comes from a study of shared clonotypes between healthy human individuals (dated by TCRdb to the early 2020s). Background on the whole study: The cohort included three men and a couple of women between 18 and 49 years of age. Per donor, three plates each were used for CD4 naive and CD4 memory, two for CD8 naive, and one for CD8 memory. To estimate repertoire size and how much clonotype sharing occurs between individuals, the study deeply sequenced the blood TCR repertoires of roughly 5 healthy adults. To increase sequencing depth and limit assay-specific biases, TCR repertoire library preparation and sequencing were carried out by different laboratories using diverse techniques. Per donor, leukapheresis produced somewhere between about 0.9 and 10 billion PBMCs.

Results the study describes overall, beyond this receptor: Pairwise subsampling led to the expectation that sequencing depth would affect the degree of clonotype sharing among donors. Sampling was restricted to blood, and TCR repertoires in tissue are likely to differ from TCR repertoires in blood. Incomplete sequencing was indicated by rarefaction of sorted-subset datasets, despite the large sequencing depth. Compared with non-shared clonotypes, clonotypes shared by all four sorted-subset donors had higher generation probabilities. Sharing across four donors was observed for approximately 5% of naive CD4, about 4% of naive CD8, over 2% of memory CD4, and around 0.44% of memory CD8 clonotypes. The genetic and exposure-history diversity represented was limited by the small number of donors. Naive subsets generally had larger estimated clonotype richness than memory subsets.

Healthy HIV-negative adults with no recently reported acute infections or vaccinations were included as donors. Every donor was a Caucasian adult residing in Nashville, Tennessee, USA. The CD8 memory samples were a combination of magnetically selected CD45RO+ cells and CCR7-negative CD45RA+ effector memory (TemRA) cells. Blood was obtained by leukapheresis, after which PBMCs were separated by Ficoll-Histopaque density gradient centrifugation and cryopreserved in liquid nitrogen vapor phase. Analytical flow cytometry was used to check the purity and quantity of each magnetically sorted T cell population. Each sorted fraction had its genomic DNA isolated and then quantified by UV absorbance on a Nanodrop 2000c. Between the V and J ends, shortened by 1 base and 7 bases respectively, the junction contains 7 bases. The germline V gene (reference sequence) provides CDR1 SEHNR and CDR2 FQNEAQ. The CDR3 starts with the cysteine, ends with the phenylalanine, and has 12 residues. Only the CDR3 DNA is retained, 36 bases long and in frame from the first base.

The TCR originated in a woman aged 25-40 years in good health. The sequence joins TRBV7-9 to TRBJ1-1, with the D gene call left open. Specimen: memory CD8+ T cells sorted from blood. The cell subset or site label, as the study defines it: CD45RO+ cells pooled with CCR7-negative TemRA cells. The bases read TGTGCCAGCAGCTTAGGAAATGTTGAAGCTTTCTTT. Translated, it gives CASSLGNVEAFF.